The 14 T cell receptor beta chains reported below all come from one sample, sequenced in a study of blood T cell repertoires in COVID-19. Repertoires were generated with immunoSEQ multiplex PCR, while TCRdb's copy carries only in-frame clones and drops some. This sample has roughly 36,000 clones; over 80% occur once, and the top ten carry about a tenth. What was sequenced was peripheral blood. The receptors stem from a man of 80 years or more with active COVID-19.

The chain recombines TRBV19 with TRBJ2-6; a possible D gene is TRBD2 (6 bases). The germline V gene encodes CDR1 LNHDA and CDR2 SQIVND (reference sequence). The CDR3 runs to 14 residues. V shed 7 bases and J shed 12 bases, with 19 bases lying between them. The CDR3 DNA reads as TGTGCCAGTAAGCGGGCTTCAAGAGTGAGCGTCCTGACTTTC. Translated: CASKRASRVSVLTF.

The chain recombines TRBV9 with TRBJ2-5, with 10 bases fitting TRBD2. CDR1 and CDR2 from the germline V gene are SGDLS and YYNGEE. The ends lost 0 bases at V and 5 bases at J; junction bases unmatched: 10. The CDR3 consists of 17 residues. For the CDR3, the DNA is TGTGCCAGCAGCGTAGCTCCTAGCGGGAGAGGGGGGGAGACCCAGTACTTC. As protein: CASSVAPSGRGGETQYF. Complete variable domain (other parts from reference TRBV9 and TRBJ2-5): DSGVTQTPKHLITATGQRVTLRCSPRSGDLSVYWYQQSLDQGLQFLIQYYNGEERAKGNILERFSAQQFPDLHSELNLSSLELGDSALYFCASSVAPSGRGGETQYFGPGTRLLVL.

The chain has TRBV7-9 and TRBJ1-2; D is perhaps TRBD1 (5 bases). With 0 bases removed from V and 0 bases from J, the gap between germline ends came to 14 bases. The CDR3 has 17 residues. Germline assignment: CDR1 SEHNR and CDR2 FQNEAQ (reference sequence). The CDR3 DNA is TGTGCCAGCAGCTTAGCAGGGGCCTCCACCTCTAACTATGGCTACACCTTC. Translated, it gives CASSLAGASTSNYGYTF. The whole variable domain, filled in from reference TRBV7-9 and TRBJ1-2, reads DTGVSQNPRHKITKRGQNVTFRCDPISEHNRLYWYRQTLGQGPEFLTYFQNEAQLEKSRLLSDRFSAERPKGSFSTLEIQRTEQGDSAMYLCASSLAGASTSNYGYTFGSGTRLTVV.

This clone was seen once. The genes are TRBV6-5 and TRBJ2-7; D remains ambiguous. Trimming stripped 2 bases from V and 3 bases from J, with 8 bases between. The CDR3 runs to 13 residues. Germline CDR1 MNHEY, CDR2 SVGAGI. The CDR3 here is CASSYDADYEQYF. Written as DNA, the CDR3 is TGTGCCAGCAGTTACGACGCGGACTACGAGCAGTACTTC.

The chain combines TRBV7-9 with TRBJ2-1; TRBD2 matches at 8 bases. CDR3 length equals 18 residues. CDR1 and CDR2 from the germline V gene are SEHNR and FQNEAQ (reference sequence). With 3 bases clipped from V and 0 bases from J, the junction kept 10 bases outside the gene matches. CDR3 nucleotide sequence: TGTGCCAGCAGCTTCCCCGGGGGGGGACAAGACTCCTACAATGAGCAGTTCTTC. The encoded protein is CASSFPGGGQDSYNEQFF.

Here the CDR3 DNA reads TGTGCCAGCAGCTCCCTGGATACGCAGTATTTT. Translation: CASSSLDTQYF. This rearrangement joins TRBV7-2 to TRBJ2-3; D not resolved. The V end was cut by 4 bases, the J end by 6 bases, with 5 bases between. The CDR3 totals 11 residues. CDR1 and CDR2 (germline): SGHTA, FQGNSA.

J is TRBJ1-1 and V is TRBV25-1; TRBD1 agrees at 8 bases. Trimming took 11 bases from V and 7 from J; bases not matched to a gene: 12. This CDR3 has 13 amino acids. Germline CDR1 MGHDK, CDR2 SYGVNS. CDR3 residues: CACSGQGAGEAFF. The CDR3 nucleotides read TGTGCCTGTTCAGGGCAGGGGGCGGGTGAAGCTTTCTTT.

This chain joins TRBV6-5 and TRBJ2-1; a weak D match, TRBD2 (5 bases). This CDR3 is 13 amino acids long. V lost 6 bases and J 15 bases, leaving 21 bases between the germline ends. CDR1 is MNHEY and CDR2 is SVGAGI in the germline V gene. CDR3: CASRRDSTNRGFF. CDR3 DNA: TGTGCCAGCAGGAGGGATAGCACCAACCGGGGGTTCTTC.

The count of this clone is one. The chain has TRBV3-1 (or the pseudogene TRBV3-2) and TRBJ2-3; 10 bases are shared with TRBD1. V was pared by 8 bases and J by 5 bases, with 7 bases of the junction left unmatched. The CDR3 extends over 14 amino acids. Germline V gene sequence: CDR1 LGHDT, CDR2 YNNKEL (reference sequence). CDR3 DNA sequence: TGTGCCAGCTCCCCCGGGACAGGGGAAGATACGCAGTATTTT. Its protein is CASSPGTGEDTQYF.

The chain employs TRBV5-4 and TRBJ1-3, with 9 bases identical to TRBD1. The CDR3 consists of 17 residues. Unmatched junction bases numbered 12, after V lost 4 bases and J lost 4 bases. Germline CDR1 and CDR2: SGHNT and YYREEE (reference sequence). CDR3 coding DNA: TGTGCCAGCAGCAAAGGACAGGGGTATGGGTCCGGAAACACCATATATTTT. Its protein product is CASSKGQGYGSGNTIYF.

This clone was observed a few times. CDR3 residues: CASSLAGQPSYEQYF. The CDR3 nucleotides read TGCGCCAGCAGCTTGGCGGGACAGCCCTCCTACGAGCAGTACTTC. This chain joins TRBV5-1 and TRBJ2-7; 7 bases are shared with TRBD1. V shed 0 bases, J shed 0 bases, and the junction held 3 bases outside the gene matches. The CDR3 loop spans 15 amino acids. Per germline, CDR1 SGHRS and CDR2 YFSETQ.

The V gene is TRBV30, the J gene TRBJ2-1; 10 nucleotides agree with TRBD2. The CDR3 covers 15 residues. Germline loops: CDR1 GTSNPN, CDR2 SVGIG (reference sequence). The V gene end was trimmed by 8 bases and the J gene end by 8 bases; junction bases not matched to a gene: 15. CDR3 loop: CATDQSGRGADEQFF. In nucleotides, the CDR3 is TGTGCCACAGATCAGAGCGGGAGGGGGGCCGATGAGCAGTTCTTC.

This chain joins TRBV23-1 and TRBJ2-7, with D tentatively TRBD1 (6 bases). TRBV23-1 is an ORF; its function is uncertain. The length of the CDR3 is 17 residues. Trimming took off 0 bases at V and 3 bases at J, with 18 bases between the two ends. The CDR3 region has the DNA TGCGCCAGCAGTCAATCGCCACGGGCAGGGGATTACTACGAGCAGTACTTC. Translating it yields CASSQSPRAGDYYEQYF.

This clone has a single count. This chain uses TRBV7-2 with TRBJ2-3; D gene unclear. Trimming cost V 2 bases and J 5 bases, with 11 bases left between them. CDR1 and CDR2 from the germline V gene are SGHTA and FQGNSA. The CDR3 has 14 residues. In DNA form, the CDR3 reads TGTGCCAGCAGCTTAATGGGCGACCGAGATACGCAGTATTTT. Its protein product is CASSLMGDRDTQYF.